This TCR beta chain emerged from a study of cytomegalovirus exposure and HLA in healthy donors. Study-level results: Upon later analysis, HLA-associated TCR beta chains proved more clonally expanded than other, equally common chains.

The PCR made use of 60 Vbeta and 13 Jbeta primers. Profiling relied on immunoSEQ multiplex PCR, and the TCRdb table lists in-frame clones only, not all of them. The repertoire consists of some 130,000 clones, with 60% to 80% occurring once and the leading ten covering about 0.91%. Germline values: CDR1 MGHRA, CDR2 YSYEKL. The CDR3 length is 18 residues. J was trimmed by 4 bases and V by 2 bases; bases with no gene match: 14. About this clone itself: Its cognate antigen is unknown.

This sequence originates from a man between 18 and 29 years old in good health and CMV-seronegative. Specimen: PBMCs. The gene calls are TRBV4-1 and TRBJ1-2, with 9 bases fitting TRBD1. The CDR3 coding sequence is TGCGCCAGCAGCCAACTGTCCCGGGACAGGGAGGGGGGCTATGGCTACACCTTC. Amino acid sequence: CASSQLSRDREGGYGYTF.